This T cell receptor (beta chain) was captured by sequencing in a study of blood T cell repertoires in COVID-19 (dated by TCRdb to 2019 to 2021). Study-wide context: Collaborator samples came from the United States, Italy and Spain and covered acute and convalescent phases of COVID-19. The prospective study material was composed of cDNA or gDNA derived from T cells, B-cell-depleted T cells, or PBMCs. Deeply sampled blood TCRbeta repertoires from subjects exposed to, actively infected with, or recovered from COVID-19 were included in the dataset. The repertoires were released in a freely available public database meant as a resource for research on the immune response to SARS-CoV-2. Samples were obtained from the ongoing ImmuneRACE study (first 160 participants) and from 1,200 or so subjects provided by 6 global collaborators. Nearly every sample came with metadata listing a de-identified subject ID, COVID-19 status, age in years and sex. Where available, HLA class I and class II types were taken from metadata supplied by the sample provider and were not determined by assay-based typing. Overall study outcomes, separate from this receptor: The quantity of clinical and demographic metadata differed by source and by participant and was supplied without curation.

The immunoSEQ Assay, a bias-controlled multiplex PCR, was used to amplify TCRbeta CDR3 regions from genomic DNA. Concerning the study's data processing: The number of nucleated cells in each sample was estimated from the amplification of reference gene primers within the assay. Sequence reads were collapsed and filtered to measure the absolute abundance of every unique TCRbeta CDR3 rearrangement. Productive Simpson clonality was computed per sample as the square root of Simpson's diversity index over productive rearrangements. As stored in TCRdb, this immuneACCESS dataset retains in-frame rearrangements with V and J assigned. A fraction of the clones does not appear; measured against another copy, unresolved V genes explain less than half of the discrepancy, and the remainder lacks a known reason. V and J calls and clone size are as listed in that table; D and trimming were resolved from the DNA. The sample table holds more than 95,000 clones, of which around nine tenths were seen once. The top ten hold about 5.1% of the sample.

About this clone: Its target antigen remains unknown. No much larger clone is present one base from it, and per-base qualities are unavailable.

Whole blood was collected in K2EDTA tubes by collaborating institutions according to the institutions' own protocols. For TCRbeta analysis, collaborators shipped samples as frozen whole blood, isolated PBMCs, or DNA extracted from either of those sample types. For CDR1 and CDR2, the germline V gene lists KGHSH and LQKENI. The cysteine opens and the phenylalanine closes a CDR3 of 18 amino acids. Here the CDR3 DNA is all that survives: 54 bases in frame from base 1. V lost 1 base and J lost 5 bases, and the count of bases not matched to a germline gene is 5. The clonotype comes from a human donor in a cohort sampled during active COVID-19. The chain employs TRBV18 and TRBJ2-2; the junction holds 15 bases that match TRBD2. Specimen: peripheral blood. The DNA sequence is as follows: TGTGCCAGCTCACCACGAGCCGGGACTAGCGGGAGGACCGGGGAGCTGTTTTTT. Its translation reads: CASSPRAGTSGRTGELFF.